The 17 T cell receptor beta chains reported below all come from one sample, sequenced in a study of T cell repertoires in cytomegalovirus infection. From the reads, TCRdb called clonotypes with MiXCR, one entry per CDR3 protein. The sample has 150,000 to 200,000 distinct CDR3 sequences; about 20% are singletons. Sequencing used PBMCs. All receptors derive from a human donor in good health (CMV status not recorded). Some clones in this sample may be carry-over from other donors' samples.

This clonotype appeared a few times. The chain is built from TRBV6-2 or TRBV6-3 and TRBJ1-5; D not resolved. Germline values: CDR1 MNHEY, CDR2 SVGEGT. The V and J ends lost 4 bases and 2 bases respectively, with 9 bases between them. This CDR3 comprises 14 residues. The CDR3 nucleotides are TGTGCCAGCAGTTCGCCGGGTGGCAATCAGCCCCAGCATTTT. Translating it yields CASSSPGGNQPQHF.

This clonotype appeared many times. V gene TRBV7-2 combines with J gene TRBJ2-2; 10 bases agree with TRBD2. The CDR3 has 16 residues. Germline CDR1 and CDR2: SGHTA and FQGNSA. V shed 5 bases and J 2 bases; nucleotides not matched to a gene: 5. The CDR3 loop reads CASSESGRGNTGELFF. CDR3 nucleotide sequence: TGTGCCAGCAGCGAGAGCGGGAGGGGTAACACCGGGGAGCTGTTTTTT.

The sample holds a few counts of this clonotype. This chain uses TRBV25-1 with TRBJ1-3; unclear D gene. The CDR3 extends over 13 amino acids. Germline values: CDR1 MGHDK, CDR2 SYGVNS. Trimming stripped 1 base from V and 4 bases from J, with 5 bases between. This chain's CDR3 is CASSEFVGNTIYF. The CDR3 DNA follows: TGTGCCAGCAGTGAATTTGTCGGAAACACCATATATTTT.

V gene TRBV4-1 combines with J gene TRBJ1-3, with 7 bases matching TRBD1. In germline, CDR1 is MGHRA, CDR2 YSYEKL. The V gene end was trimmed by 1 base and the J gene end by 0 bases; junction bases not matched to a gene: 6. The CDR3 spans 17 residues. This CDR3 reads CASSQVTRDSSGNTIYF. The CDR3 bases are TGCGCCAGCAGCCAAGTTACAAGGGACAGCTCTGGAAACACCATATATTTT.

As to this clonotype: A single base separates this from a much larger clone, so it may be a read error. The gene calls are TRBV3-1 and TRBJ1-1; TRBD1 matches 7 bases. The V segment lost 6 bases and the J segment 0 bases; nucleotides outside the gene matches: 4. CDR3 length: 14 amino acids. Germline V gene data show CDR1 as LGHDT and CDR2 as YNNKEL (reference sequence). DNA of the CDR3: TGTGCCAGCAGACAGACAGGGATGAACACTGAAGCTTTCTTT. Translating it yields CASRQTGMNTEAFF.

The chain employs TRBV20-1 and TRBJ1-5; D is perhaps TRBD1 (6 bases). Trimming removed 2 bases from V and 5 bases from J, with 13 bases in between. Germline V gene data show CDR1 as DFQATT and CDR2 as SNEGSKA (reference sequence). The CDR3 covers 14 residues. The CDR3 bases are TGCAGTGCTAGACGGAAAAGGGGGGATCAGCCCCAGCATTTT. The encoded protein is CSARRKRGDQPQHF.

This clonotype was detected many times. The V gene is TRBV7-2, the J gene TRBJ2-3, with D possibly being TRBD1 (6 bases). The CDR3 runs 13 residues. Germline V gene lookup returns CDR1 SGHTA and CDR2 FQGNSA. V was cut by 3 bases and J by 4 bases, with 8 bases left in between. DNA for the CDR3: TGTGCCAGCAGCTTGACAGGAGCAGATACGCAGTATTTT. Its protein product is CASSLTGADTQYF.

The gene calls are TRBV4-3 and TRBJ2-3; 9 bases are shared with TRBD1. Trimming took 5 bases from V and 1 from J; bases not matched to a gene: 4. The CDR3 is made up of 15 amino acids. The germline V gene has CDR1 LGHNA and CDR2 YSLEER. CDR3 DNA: TGCGCCAGCAGCAAGGGGGACAGGGGCACAGATACGCAGTATTTT. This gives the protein CASSKGDRGTDTQYF.

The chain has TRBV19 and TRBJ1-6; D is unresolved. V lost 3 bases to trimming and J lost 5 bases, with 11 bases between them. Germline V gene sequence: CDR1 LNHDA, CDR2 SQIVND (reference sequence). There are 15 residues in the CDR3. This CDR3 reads CASSMRTTDNSPLHF. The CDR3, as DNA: TGTGCCAGTAGTATGAGGACTACCGATAATTCACCCCTCCACTTT. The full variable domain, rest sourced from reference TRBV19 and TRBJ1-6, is DGGITQSPKYLFRKEGQNVTLSCEQNLNHDAMYWYRQDPGQGLRLIYYSQIVNDFQKGDIAEGYSVSREKKESFPLTVTSAQKNPTAFYLCASSMRTTDNSPLHFGNGTRLTVT.

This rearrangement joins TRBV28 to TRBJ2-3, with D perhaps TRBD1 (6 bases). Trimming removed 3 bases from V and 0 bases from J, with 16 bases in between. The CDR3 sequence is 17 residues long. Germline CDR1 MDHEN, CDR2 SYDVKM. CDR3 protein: CASSLRGGIISTDTQYF. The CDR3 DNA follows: TGTGCCAGCAGTTTGAGAGGGGGAATAATAAGCACAGATACGCAGTATTTT.

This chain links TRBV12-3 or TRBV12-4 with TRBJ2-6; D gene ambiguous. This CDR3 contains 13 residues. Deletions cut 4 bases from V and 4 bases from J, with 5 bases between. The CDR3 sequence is CASSYWGANVLTF. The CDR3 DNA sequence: TGTGCCAGCAGTTACTGGGGGGCCAACGTCCTGACTTTC.

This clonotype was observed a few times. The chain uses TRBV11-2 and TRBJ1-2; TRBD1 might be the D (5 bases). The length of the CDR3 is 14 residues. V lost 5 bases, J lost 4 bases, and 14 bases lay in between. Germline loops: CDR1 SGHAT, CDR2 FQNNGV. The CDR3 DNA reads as TGTGCCAGCAGCCCCATCTACAGGACCTATGGCTACACCTTC. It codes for CASSPIYRTYGYTF.

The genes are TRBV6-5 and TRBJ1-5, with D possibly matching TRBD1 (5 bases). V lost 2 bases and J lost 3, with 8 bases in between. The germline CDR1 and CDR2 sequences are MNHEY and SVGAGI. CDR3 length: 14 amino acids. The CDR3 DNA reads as TGTGCCAGCAGTTACGGGGGGAACAATCAGCCCCAGCATTTT. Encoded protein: CASSYGGNNQPQHF.

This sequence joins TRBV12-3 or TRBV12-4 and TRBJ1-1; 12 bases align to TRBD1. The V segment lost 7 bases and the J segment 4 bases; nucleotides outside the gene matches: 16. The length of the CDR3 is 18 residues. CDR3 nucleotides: TGTGCCAGCAACTCAAAGCCCGGGACAGGGGGCTTGAGCACTGAAGCTTTCTTT. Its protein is CASNSKPGTGGLSTEAFF.

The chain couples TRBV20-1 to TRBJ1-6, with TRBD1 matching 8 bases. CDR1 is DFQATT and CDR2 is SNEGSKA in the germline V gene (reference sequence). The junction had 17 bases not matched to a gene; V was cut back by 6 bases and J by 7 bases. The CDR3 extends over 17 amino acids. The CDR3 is CSANPSGRAGGNSPLHF. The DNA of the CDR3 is TGCAGTGCCAACCCCAGCGGTCGGGCAGGGGGCAATTCACCCCTCCACTTT.

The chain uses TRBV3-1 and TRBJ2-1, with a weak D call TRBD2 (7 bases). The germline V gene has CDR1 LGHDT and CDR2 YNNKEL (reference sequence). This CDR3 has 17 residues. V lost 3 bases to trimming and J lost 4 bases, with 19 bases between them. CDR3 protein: CASSQRTRGARYNEQFF. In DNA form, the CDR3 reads TGTGCCAGCAGCCAGAGGACTCGGGGGGCCAGATACAATGAGCAGTTCTTC.

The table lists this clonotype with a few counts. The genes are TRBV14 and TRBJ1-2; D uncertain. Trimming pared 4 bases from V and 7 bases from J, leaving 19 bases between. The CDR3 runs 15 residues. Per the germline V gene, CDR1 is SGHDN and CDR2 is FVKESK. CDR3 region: CASSPRTSERRGYTF. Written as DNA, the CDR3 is TGTGCCAGCAGCCCTAGGACTTCAGAGAGGCGTGGCTACACCTTC.